The 31 T cell receptor beta chains given below trace back to one sample, sequenced in a study of OX40 agonist ivuxolimab in advanced cancers. Clones were read by immunoSEQ multiplex PCR, and TCRdb kept only the in-frame ones, dropping some. Seen here are around 100,000 clones, approximately 94% observed once, and the top ten hold around 2%. Here the sequenced sample was CD4+ or CD8+ T cells sorted from blood, taken in a trial of the OX40 agonist ivuxolimab. Receptors were obtained from an adult with an advanced solid tumor such as melanoma, head and neck, liver or kidney cancer.

The CDR3, as DNA: TGTGCCAGTAGTACAAGCGGGGGGGGTTACAATGAGCAGTTCTTC. Translating it yields CASSTSGGGYNEQFF. The rearrangement links TRBV19 to TRBJ2-1; 10 bases align to TRBD2. Germline CDR1 is LNHDA and CDR2 is SQIVND (reference sequence). Trimming at V came to 4 bases and at J to 4 bases, leaving 4 bases not matched to a gene. The CDR3 has 15 amino acids.

The chain carries TRBV9 and TRBJ2-1; 7 bases align to TRBD2. In germline, CDR1 is SGDLS, CDR2 YYNGEE. The CDR3 runs 13 residues. Losses at the gene ends were 0 bases for V and 16 bases for J; bases not matched to a gene: 10. The CDR3 reads CASSVDEGGPVFF. The CDR3 nucleotides read TGTGCCAGCAGCGTAGACGAGGGAGGGCCGGTTTTCTTC.

The CDR3 sequence is CASSTDSFLSSYNEQFF. In DNA form, the CDR3 reads TGTGCCAGTAGTACGGACAGTTTTCTAAGCTCCTACAATGAGCAGTTCTTC. This sequence joins TRBV19 and TRBJ2-1; perhaps TRBD1 as D (6 bases). Germline V CDR1 and CDR2: LNHDA, SQIVND (reference sequence). This CDR3 spans 17 amino acids. V lost 4 bases and J lost 0, with 16 bases in between.

The chain uses TRBV7-9 and TRBJ2-7; a weak D match, TRBD2 (6 bases). CDR1 SEHNR and CDR2 FQNEAQ come from the germline V gene (reference sequence). There are 13 residues in the CDR3. V was shortened by 5 bases and J by 6 bases, with 14 bases between the two germline ends. The CDR3 here is CASSPPGRREQYF. For the CDR3, the DNA is TGTGCCAGCAGCCCGCCGGGGAGGCGCGAGCAGTACTTC.

The chain combines TRBV9 with TRBJ2-1; D remains unclear. Germline CDR1 SGDLS, CDR2 YYNGEE. The length of the CDR3 is 13 residues. With 4 bases removed from V and 0 bases from J, the gap between germline ends came to 5 bases. CDR3 amino acids: CASSPSSYNEQFF. CDR3 DNA: TGTGCCAGCAGCCCAAGCTCCTACAATGAGCAGTTCTTC.

V is TRBV2 and J is TRBJ1-3; TRBD1 is a possible D gene (5 bases). Deletions cut 7 bases from V and 2 bases from J, with 18 bases between. The germline V gene encodes CDR1 SNHLY and CDR2 FYNNEI. This CDR3 contains 16 residues. CDR3 sequence: CASTNPGGEAGNTIYF. CDR3 nucleotides: TGTGCCAGCACTAACCCGGGGGGGGAGGCTGGAAACACCATATATTTT.

The chain couples TRBV19 to TRBJ2-1; D is possibly TRBD2 (5 bases). The germline V gene has CDR1 LNHDA and CDR2 SQIVND (reference sequence). Trimming left V 4 bases short and J 2 bases short, with 9 bases between. This CDR3 has 14 residues. CDR3 sequence reads: CASSRDGAYNEQFF. DNA for the CDR3: TGTGCCAGTAGTAGAGACGGGGCCTACAATGAGCAGTTCTTC.

The CDR3 DNA reads as TGTGCCATCGATCCGGGACAGGACCACAATGAGCAGTTCTTC. Translating gives CAIDPGQDHNEQFF. V and J are TRBV10-3 and TRBJ2-1; 8 bases line up with TRBD1. Trimming removed 8 bases from V and 5 bases from J; junction bases left unmatched: 8. CDR1 is ENHRY and CDR2 is SYGVKD in the germline V gene. The CDR3 runs to 14 residues.

The chain couples TRBV4-3 to TRBJ1-1; 9 positions agree with TRBD1. After removal of 2 bases from V and 0 bases from J, the junction contained 10 bases not matched to a gene. The CDR3 spans 18 residues. The germline CDR1 and CDR2 sequences are LGHNA and YSLEER. This chain's CDR3 is CASSQPWTGDHLNTEAFF. The DNA of the CDR3 is TGCGCCAGCAGCCAACCATGGACAGGGGACCACCTGAACACTGAAGCTTTCTTT.

The rearrangement uses TRBV15 and TRBJ2-1; maybe TRBD1 (6 bases). V shed 1 base and J shed 4 bases, with 23 bases lying between them. Germline V gene lookup returns CDR1 LNHNV and CDR2 YYDKDF (reference sequence). The CDR3 is made up of 19 amino acids. The CDR3: CATSRVGAVRGRGYNEQFF. CDR3 nucleotides: TGTGCCACCAGCAGAGTAGGTGCTGTCCGTGGCAGGGGATACAATGAGCAGTTCTTC.

The V call is TRBV19, the J call TRBJ1-4, with unresolved D. This CDR3 region has 14 residues. V was cut by 6 bases and J by 0 bases, with 8 bases left in between. CDR1 is LNHDA, CDR2 SQIVND, per germline (reference sequence). CDR3 in DNA: TGTGCCAGTAGGACCCATCCAACTAATGAAAAACTGTTTTTT. Its protein product is CASRTHPTNEKLFF. Full variable domain (rest looked up from reference TRBV19 and TRBJ1-4): DGGITQSPKYLFRKEGQNVTLSCEQNLNHDAMYWYRQDPGQGLRLIYYSQIVNDFQKGDIAEGYSVSREKKESFPLTVTSAQKNPTAFYLCASRTHPTNEKLFFGSGTQLSVL.

The chain joins TRBV4-1 to TRBJ1-5; D ambiguous. The CDR3 loop spans 15 amino acids. Germline CDR1 reads MGHRA; CDR2 reads YSYEKL. V was clipped by 0 bases and J by 5 bases, with 11 bases between them. This CDR3 is CASSQDPTDYQPQHF. The CDR3 coding sequence is TGCGCCAGCAGCCAAGATCCGACTGACTATCAGCCCCAGCATTTT.

V and J are TRBV4-1 and TRBJ1-5; 9 bases line up with TRBD1. In germline, CDR1 is MGHRA, CDR2 YSYEKL. CDR3 length: 15 residues. Losses at the gene ends were 3 bases for V and 0 bases for J; bases not matched to a gene: 0. Here the CDR3 reads CASSQDRGSNQPQHF. The CDR3 bases are TGCGCCAGCAGCCAGGACAGGGGTAGCAATCAGCCCCAGCATTTT.

The chain carries TRBV11-3 and TRBJ2-2, with 7 bases matching TRBD2. Per the germline V gene, CDR1 is SGHNT and CDR2 is YENEEA. Unmatched junction bases numbered 6, after V lost 5 bases and J lost 6 bases. The CDR3 loop spans 14 amino acids. CDR3 in DNA: TGTGCCAGCAGCCACCCGGGGGGATCCGGGGAGCTGTTTTTT. Translation gives CASSHPGGSGELFF.

The count of this clone is one. The rearrangement links TRBV19 to TRBJ2-1; the D is unclear. Germline V lookup: CDR1 LNHDA, CDR2 SQIVND (reference sequence). Between the trimmed V and J ends, which lost 1 base and 4 bases, there was a span of 11 bases. The CDR3 is 15 residues long. In DNA, the CDR3 is TGTGCCAGTAGTATAGCAACAGACCCTTACAATGAGCAGTTCTTC. It codes for CASSIATDPYNEQFF.

The CDR3 region is CATSGREDRYNEQFF. The CDR3, as DNA: TGTGCCACCAGCGGAAGGGAGGATAGGTACAATGAGCAGTTCTTC. The rearrangement links TRBV15 to TRBJ2-1, with D maybe TRBD2 (6 bases). This CDR3 is built from 15 residues. Germline values: CDR1 LNHNV, CDR2 YYDKDF (reference sequence). The V and J ends lost 5 bases and 4 bases respectively, with 15 bases between them.

The genes are TRBV4-1 and TRBJ1-3; D unclear. The CDR3 totals 15 residues. Trimming shortened V by 0 bases and J by 0 bases, and 6 bases separated the two germline ends. From germline, CDR1 is MGHRA and CDR2 YSYEKL. The CDR3 region is CASSQDGSSGNTIYF. The CDR3 DNA reads TGCGCCAGCAGCCAAGATGGGAGCTCTGGAAACACCATATATTTT.

This clone has a handful of counts. J is TRBJ2-1 and V is TRBV5-6; D tentatively fits TRBD1 or TRBD2 (5 bases each). CDR3 length: 13 residues. The germline V gene has CDR1 SGHDT and CDR2 YYEEEE. The V end lost 0 bases, the J end lost 9 bases, and 10 bases lay between the germline ends. The DNA of the CDR3 is TGTGCCAGCAGCTTGGGCCCTGGGGGTGAGCAGTTCTTC. It encodes CASSLGPGGEQFF. The full variable domain, with the rest looked up from reference TRBV5-6 and TRBJ2-1, is DAGVTQSPTHLIKTRGQQVTLRCSPKSGHDTVSWYQQALGQGPQFIFQYYEEEERQRGNFPDRFSGHQFPNYSSELNVNALLLGDSALYLCASSLGPGGEQFFGPGTRLTVL.

As DNA, the CDR3 is TGTGCCAGCAGTTACCGGGGTGAGCAGTACTTC. It encodes CASSYRGEQYF. The rearrangement uses TRBV6-5 and TRBJ2-7; D may be TRBD2 (5 bases). CDR3 length: 11 amino acids. Between the trimmed V and J ends, which lost 2 bases and 7 bases, there was a span of 6 bases. Germline CDR1 is MNHEY and CDR2 is SVGAGI.

The chain carries TRBV5-6 and TRBJ2-1; D is perhaps TRBD1 (6 bases). This CDR3 has 15 residues. Trimming cost V 3 bases and J 9 bases, with 19 bases left between them. Per the germline V gene, CDR1 is SGHDT and CDR2 is YYEEEE. The CDR3 nucleotides read TGTGCCAGCAGCTCTGGACAGAAAGGGTGGAGTGAGCAGTTCTTC. The encoded protein is CASSSGQKGWSEQFF.

The chain uses TRBV28 and TRBJ2-2; 10 bases align to TRBD2. Germline values: CDR1 MDHEN, CDR2 SYDVKM. The CDR3 runs to 14 residues. Trimming at V came to 8 bases and at J to 6 bases, leaving 6 bases not matched to a gene. CDR3: CASGPGTSAGELFF. The CDR3 nucleotides are TGTGCCAGCGGTCCCGGGACTAGCGCCGGGGAGCTGTTTTTT.

CDR3 loop: CASSVQGWETQYF. The CDR3 DNA is TGTGCCAGCAGTGTACAGGGGTGGGAGACCCAGTACTTC. V usage is TRBV2 and J usage is TRBJ2-5, with 7 positions matching TRBD1. The CDR3 spans 13 residues. V shed 4 bases and J 5 bases; nucleotides not matched to a gene: 4. CDR1 is SNHLY and CDR2 is FYNNEI in the germline V gene.

V usage is TRBV6-6 and J usage is TRBJ1-2, with D unresolved. V was cut by 2 bases and J by 6 bases, with 13 bases left in between. Germline lookup yields CDR1 MNHNY and CDR2 SVGAGI (reference sequence). The CDR3 consists of 14 residues. The CDR3 loop reads CASSYGQLVDGYTF. The CDR3 coding sequence is TGTGCCAGCAGTTACGGTCAATTAGTAGATGGCTACACCTTC.

The chain employs TRBV19 and TRBJ2-3; D is unresolved. The CDR3 contains 15 residues. Germline lookup yields CDR1 LNHDA and CDR2 SQIVND (reference sequence). The ends were cut back, 3 bases at V and 0 bases at J, with 10 bases in the middle. CDR3 coding DNA: TGTGCCAGTAGTATGCCTGTATATAGCACAGATACGCAGTATTTT. Protein sequence: CASSMPVYSTDTQYF.

The chain couples TRBV7-9 to TRBJ2-5; D is possibly TRBD1 (6 bases). V was cut by 8 bases and J by 0 bases, with 10 bases left in between. Germline CDR1 and CDR2: SEHNR and FQNEAQ (reference sequence). This CDR3 spans 13 amino acids. In nucleotides, the CDR3 is TGTGCCAGCGGGACACTGTACCAAGAGACCCAGTACTTC. It yields the protein CASGTLYQETQYF.

CDR3 amino acids: CASSYGSSYGYTF. The CDR3 nucleotides are TGTGCCAGCAGCTATGGCTCTAGCTATGGCTACACCTTC. V gene TRBV5-6 combines with J gene TRBJ1-2; D not certain. The CDR3 sequence is 13 residues long. V lost 3 bases, J lost 4 bases, and 10 bases lay in between. Germline values: CDR1 SGHDT, CDR2 YYEEEE. The full variable domain, in which reference TRBV5-6 and TRBJ1-2 provide the parts outside the CDR3, is DAGVTQSPTHLIKTRGQQVTLRCSPKSGHDTVSWYQQALGQGPQFIFQYYEEEERQRGNFPDRFSGHQFPNYSSELNVNALLLGDSALYLCASSYGSSYGYTFGSGTRLTVV.

The rearrangement joins TRBV6-5 to TRBJ1-4; D call uncertain. Germline V gene lookup returns CDR1 MNHEY and CDR2 SVGAGI. Trimming pared 8 bases from V and 2 bases from J, leaving 9 bases between. The CDR3 consists of 13 residues. CDR3 residues: CASGVVTNEKLFF. The CDR3 DNA is TGTGCCAGCGGGGTTGTGACTAATGAAAAACTGTTTTTT.

V is TRBV27 and J is TRBJ1-1, with TRBD1 matching 7 bases. Germline lookup yields CDR1 MNHEY and CDR2 SMNVEV (reference sequence). V gave up 8 bases and J gave up 2 bases; unmatched junction bases: 8. The CDR3 is 14 residues long. The CDR3, as DNA: TGTGCCAGCTCCTCTGACAGGGTTAACACTGAAGCTTTCTTT. Translation gives CASSSDRVNTEAFF.

The chain has TRBV6-1 and TRBJ2-1, with 8 nucleotides matching TRBD1. The CDR3 covers 12 residues. V was clipped by 10 bases and J by 9 bases; unmatched bases: 8. Germline V gene sequence: CDR1 MNHNS, CDR2 SASEGT. This CDR3 is CAILTGAGEQFF. CDR3 DNA sequence: TGTGCCATCTTGACAGGGGCCGGTGAGCAGTTCTTC.

V usage is TRBV21-1 and J usage is TRBJ1-1; the table's D call of TRBD1 was not tested on the DNA. TRBV21-1 is labeled a pseudogene. The CDR3 has 13 residues. CDR3 sequence: CASSFRCQGCAFF. CDR3 nucleotides: TGTGCCAGCAGCTTTCGATGTCAGGGGTGCGCTTTCTTT.

J is TRBJ1-1 and V is TRBV9, with 8 positions matching TRBD1. Germline values: CDR1 SGDLS, CDR2 YYNGEE. V trimming: 0 bases; J trimming: 1 base; junction bases outside the gene matches: 5. The CDR3 loop spans 16 amino acids. CDR3 nucleotide sequence: TGTGCCAGCAGCGTAGTGGCAGGGGGCTGGAACACTGAAGCTTTCTTT. This translates into CASSVVAGGWNTEAFF.